This TCR beta chain was identified in a study of cytomegalovirus exposure and HLA in healthy donors. Study results and caveats: It was reported in a later analysis that an Asian-associated ancestry cluster showed fewer N-insertions than the 666-donor mean. Roughly uniform sequencing depth across donors was assumed, possibly incorrectly.

Concerning this clone itself: Its cognate antigen is unknown. The same CDR3 arises from other DNA sequences in this sample as well.

These donors, healthy bone marrow donors, were studied. Both 60 Vbeta primers and 13 Jbeta primers went into the PCR. Clones were sequenced by immunoSEQ multiplex PCR, and TCRdb holds only the in-frame ones, with some missing. Altogether more than 60,000 clones are present, roughly 80% being singletons, with the ten largest covering more than 4.5%. The germline CDR1 and CDR2 sequences are LGHNA and YNFKEQ. V shed 4 bases and J 2 bases; nucleotides not matched to a gene: 13. The CDR3 consists of 18 residues. The receptor was derived from a male donor in good health and CMV-seropositive. What was sequenced was PBMCs. The chain links TRBV4-2 to TRBJ2-3; 9 nucleotides match TRBD2. The CDR3 spells CASSPRRGLAGYTDTQYF. CDR3 DNA sequence: TGTGCCAGCAGCCCCCGGCGTGGGCTAGCGGGGTACACAGATACGCAGTATTTT.